These 21 T cell receptor beta chains were all obtained from the same sample, sequenced in a study of PD-1 blockade in classical Hodgkin lymphoma. TCRdb's copy holds only in-frame clones and misses some; the assay was immunoSEQ multiplex PCR. The sample holds approximately 100,000 clones, around nine tenths seen once. No patient escaped relapse after autologous stem cell transplantation, and brentuximab vedotin exposure varied. Sequencing was performed on peripheral blood mononuclear cells (PBMCs), taken before the second cycle of nivolumab. The receptor source for this set is a human donor with classical Hodgkin lymphoma.

The chain couples TRBV19 to TRBJ1-5, with 7 bases lining up with TRBD1. The V gene's germline CDR1 is LNHDA and CDR2 SQIVND (reference sequence). The CDR3 is made up of 14 amino acids. J lost 7 bases, V lost 3 bases, and 6 bases had no gene match. Here the CDR3 reads CASSIVGGEQPQHF. For the CDR3, the DNA is TGTGCCAGTAGTATTGTAGGGGGCGAACAGCCCCAGCATTTT.

The chain has TRBV30 and TRBJ1-6; 7 nucleotides agree with TRBD1. Germline V gives CDR1 GTSNPN, CDR2 SVGIG (reference sequence). Trimming cost V 3 bases and J 3 bases; bases outside gene matches: 5. The CDR3 has 15 amino acids. The CDR3 spells CAWSGTADYNSPLHF. CDR3 in DNA: TGTGCCTGGAGCGGGACAGCGGACTATAATTCACCCCTCCACTTT.

CDR3 nucleotides: TGTGCCAGCAGCTTAACAACAGGGGGCTATGGCTACACCTTC. As protein: CASSLTTGGYGYTF. This chain joins TRBV7-3 and TRBJ1-2; 8 bases map to TRBD1. Germline V gene lookup returns CDR1 SGHTA and CDR2 FQGTGA. CDR3 size: 14 residues. The V and J ends lost 0 bases and 4 bases, in that order; junction bases with no gene match: 1.

The rearrangement links TRBV30 to TRBJ1-5; weak D call: TRBD1 (6 bases). Germline loops: CDR1 GTSNPN, CDR2 SVGIG (reference sequence). This CDR3 has 18 amino acids. V lost 1 base and J 7 bases, leaving 26 bases between the germline ends. The CDR3 DNA reads TGTGCCTGGAGTGGCAGGACCGGGACACCGGGCCCATGGCAGCCCCAGCATTTT. Amino acids: CAWSGRTGTPGPWQPQHF.

The chain is built from TRBV9 and TRBJ1-1; a weak D match, TRBD1 (6 bases). Deletions cut 10 bases from V and 0 bases from J, with 13 bases between. The CDR3 contains 13 residues. Germline V gene lookup returns CDR1 SGDLS and CDR2 YYNGEE. The CDR3 sequence is CARPGAMNTEAFF. In DNA, the CDR3 is TGTGCCCGCCCGGGGGCCATGAACACTGAAGCTTTCTTT.

This clone has just one count. The V and J genes are TRBV9 and TRBJ1-5, with a tentative D call TRBD1 (5 bases). The CDR3 loop spans 16 amino acids. CDR1 is SGDLS, CDR2 YYNGEE, per germline. Trimming took off 0 bases at V and 1 base at J, with 11 bases between the two ends. CDR3 sequence: CASSVARAGSNQPQHF. In DNA form, the CDR3 reads TGTGCCAGCAGCGTAGCCAGGGCTGGAAGCAATCAGCCCCAGCATTTT. The full variable domain, in which reference TRBV9 and TRBJ1-5 provide the parts outside the CDR3, is DSGVTQTPKHLITATGQRVTLRCSPRSGDLSVYWYQQSLDQGLQFLIQYYNGEERAKGNILERFSAQQFPDLHSELNLSSLELGDSALYFCASSVARAGSNQPQHFGDGTRLSIL.

The chain combines TRBV19 with TRBJ2-4; 8 positions match TRBD1. CDR1 and CDR2 (germline): LNHDA, SQIVND (reference sequence). V was clipped by 4 bases and J by 10 bases; unmatched bases: 6. This CDR3 contains 13 residues. The CDR3 DNA is TGTGCCAGTAGTACTCGACAGGGGAGAATTCAGTACTTC. Encoded protein: CASSTRQGRIQYF.

In this sample, this clone turned up a few times. The chain employs TRBV10-3 and TRBJ1-2; weak D call: TRBD1 (5 bases). CDR3 length equals 14 residues. From germline, CDR1 is ENHRY and CDR2 SYGVKD. The germline V and J ends were trimmed by 6 bases and 3 bases, with 14 bases remaining between them. CDR3 loop: CAISLQEDYYGYTF. CDR3 nucleotide sequence: TGTGCCATCAGCCTACAGGAGGACTACTATGGCTACACCTTC.

The chain links TRBV15 to TRBJ2-7; 8 nucleotides line up with TRBD1. V lost 4 bases and J lost 2; bases outside the gene matches: 4. The length of the CDR3 is 14 residues. In germline, CDR1 is LNHNV, CDR2 YYDKDF (reference sequence). CDR3 in amino acids: CATSTWTGPYEQYF. The CDR3 DNA sequence: TGTGCCACCAGCACCTGGACAGGGCCCTACGAGCAGTACTTC.

This clone was recorded only once. In DNA form, the CDR3 reads TGTGCCTGGTCGGACAGACTCTACGAGCAGTACTTC. Encoded protein: CAWSDRLYEQYF. V is TRBV30 and J is TRBJ2-7; D may be TRBD1 (6 bases). The V and J ends lost 5 bases and 3 bases respectively, with 11 bases between them. CDR3 length equals 12 residues. The V gene's germline CDR1 is GTSNPN and CDR2 SVGIG (reference sequence).

J is TRBJ1-4 and V is TRBV5-5; the D is unclear. The CDR3 sequence is 19 residues long. Germline CDR1 is SGHKS and CDR2 is YYEKEE (reference sequence). V was shortened by 1 base and J by 0 bases, with 19 bases between the two germline ends. The CDR3: CASSLFLGSWLATNEKLFF. The CDR3 DNA follows: TGTGCCAGCAGCTTGTTCCTTGGTTCTTGGCTTGCAACTAATGAAAAACTGTTTTTT. Full variable domain (remainder filled in from reference TRBV5-5 and TRBJ1-4): DAGVTQSPTHLIKTRGQQVTLRCSPISGHKSVSWYQQVLGQGPQFIFQYYEKEERGRGNFPDRFSARQFPNYSSELNVNALLLGDSALYLCASSLFLGSWLATNEKLFFGSGTQLSVL.

The genes are TRBV19 and TRBJ1-6; 8 nucleotides match TRBD1. The CDR3 spans 17 residues. The germline CDR1 and CDR2 sequences are LNHDA and SQIVND (reference sequence). V was pared by 2 bases and J by 7 bases, with 10 bases of the junction left unmatched. CDR3 region: CASSIFLLGQVNSPLHF. In DNA form, the CDR3 reads TGTGCCAGTAGTATATTTCTCCTGGGACAGGTGAATTCACCCCTCCACTTT.

The chain is built from TRBV29-1 and TRBJ2-5; D gene unclear. Trimming took off 0 bases at V and 4 bases at J, with 6 bases between the two ends. The CDR3 covers 12 residues. Germline V gene data show CDR1 as SQVTM and CDR2 as ANQGSEA. The CDR3 region has the DNA TGCAGCGTTGAAGATAACACAGAGACCCAGTACTTC. Protein: CSVEDNTETQYF.

The V call is TRBV5-4, the J call TRBJ1-2; a possible D gene is TRBD1 (5 bases). Trimming pared 4 bases from V and 8 bases from J, leaving 18 bases between. The CDR3 sequence is 14 residues long. Germline V CDR1 and CDR2: SGHNT, YYREEE (reference sequence). For the CDR3, the DNA is TGTGCCAGCAGCCCCCTGGCGGGGGGTCGGGGCTACACCTTC. Its translation is CASSPLAGGRGYTF. The whole variable domain, remainder taken from reference TRBV5-4 and TRBJ1-2, is ETGVTQSPTHLIKTRGQQVTLRCSSQSGHNTVSWYQQALGQGPQFIFQYYREEENGRGNFPPRFSGLQFPNYSSELNVNALELDDSALYLCASSPLAGGRGYTFGSGTRLTVV.

A single count supports this clone. The rearrangement links TRBV5-4 to TRBJ2-7; D call uncertain. Germline assignment: CDR1 SGHNT and CDR2 YYREEE (reference sequence). This CDR3 has 12 residues. Trimming left V 0 bases short and J 7 bases short, with 8 bases between. CDR3 amino acids: CASSLGSMEQYF. The CDR3 nucleotides are TGTGCCAGCAGCTTGGGCAGTATGGAGCAGTACTTC.

This chain connects TRBV4-2 to TRBJ2-1, with 7 bases aligning to TRBD2. CDR3 length equals 16 residues. The germline V gene encodes CDR1 LGHNA and CDR2 YNFKEQ. With V trimmed by 1 base and J by 4 bases, 7 bases remained unmatched. The CDR3 DNA reads TGTGCCAGCAGCCAAGGGGGAGCGGGGCCTTACAATGAGCAGTTCTTC. Translation gives CASSQGGAGPYNEQFF.

This chain links TRBV18 with TRBJ2-3; D might be TRBD1 (6 bases). The CDR3 is 15 residues long. CDR1 KGHSH and CDR2 LQKENI come from the germline V gene. V shed 4 bases and J shed 4 bases, with 15 bases lying between them. DNA of the CDR3: TGTGCCAGCTCACGGGACCAGGGGAGTCCAGATACGCAGTATTTT. Translating gives CASSRDQGSPDTQYF. Looking up the rest from reference TRBV18 and TRBJ2-3 gives the full variable domain: NAGVMQNPRHLVRRRGQEARLRCSPMKGHSHVYWYRQLPEEGLKFMVYLQKENIIDESGMPKERFSAEFPKEGPSILRIQQVVRGDSAAYFCASSRDQGSPDTQYFGPGTRLTVL.

This chain joins TRBV5-1 and TRBJ1-3; D unclear. Germline loops: CDR1 SGHRS, CDR2 YFSETQ. Trimming removed 0 bases at V and 0 bases at J, with 7 bases between. CDR3 length: 15 residues. CDR3 region: CASSLGGLSGNTIYF. The CDR3 coding sequence is TGCGCCAGCAGCTTGGGTGGCCTCTCTGGAAACACCATATATTTT.

For this clone: In this CDR3 the conserved last residue, phenylalanine or tryptophan, is missing, so a read error is likely. No DNA is shown, since the ends of the CDR3 on it are uncertain; the CDR3 is the one TCRdb lists. The chain uses TRBV21-1 and TRBJ1-2. TRBV21-1 is a known pseudogene. The CDR3 sequence runs 10 residues, both termini included. CDR3 protein: CASSRRPGDL.

This chain connects TRBV5-4 to TRBJ1-1; possible D gene TRBD1, 6 bases. Per the germline V gene, CDR1 is SGHNT and CDR2 is YYREEE (reference sequence). This CDR3 region has 14 residues. Deletions cut 2 bases from V and 0 bases from J, with 8 bases between. The CDR3: CASSLWTVNTEAFF. The CDR3 nucleotides read TGTGCCAGCAGCTTATGGACAGTGAACACTGAAGCTTTCTTT.

This sequence joins TRBV6-6 and TRBJ1-3; D ambiguous. CDR3 length equals 14 residues. The ends were cut back, 2 bases at V and 0 bases at J, with 5 bases in the middle. Germline V lookup: CDR1 MNHNY, CDR2 SVGAGI (reference sequence). For the CDR3, the DNA is TGTGCCAGCAGTTACCTTTCCTCTGGAAACACCATATATTTT. It translates to CASSYLSSGNTIYF.